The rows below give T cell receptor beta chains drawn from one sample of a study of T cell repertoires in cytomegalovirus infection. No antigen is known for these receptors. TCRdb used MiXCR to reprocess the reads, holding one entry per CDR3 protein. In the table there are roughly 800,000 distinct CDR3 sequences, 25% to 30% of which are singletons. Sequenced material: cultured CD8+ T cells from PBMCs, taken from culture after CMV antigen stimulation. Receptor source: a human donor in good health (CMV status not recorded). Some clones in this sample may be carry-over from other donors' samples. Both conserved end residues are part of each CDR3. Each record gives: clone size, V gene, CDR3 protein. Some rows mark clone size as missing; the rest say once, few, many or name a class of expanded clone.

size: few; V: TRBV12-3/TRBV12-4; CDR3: CASSGGPLNTEAFF
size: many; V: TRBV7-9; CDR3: CASSLRGDGYTF
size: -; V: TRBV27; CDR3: CASTDHRDRAGELFF
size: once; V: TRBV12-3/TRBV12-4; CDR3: CASFPGLAAPRETQYF
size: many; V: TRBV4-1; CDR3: CASSQEGAGTSGGTF
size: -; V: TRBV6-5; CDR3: CASSYSGRVREPQHF
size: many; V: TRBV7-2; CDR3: CASSFLAGGHNEQFF
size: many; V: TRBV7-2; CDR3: CASSFIRGAGDEQFF
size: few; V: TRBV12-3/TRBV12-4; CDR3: CASSLVRGYYNEQFF
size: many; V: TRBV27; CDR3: CASSPDYNEQFF
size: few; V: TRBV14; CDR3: CASSQDHGGGTEAFF
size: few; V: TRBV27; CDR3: CASSLAKGSPLHF
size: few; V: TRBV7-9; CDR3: CASSPAGQRYNEQFF
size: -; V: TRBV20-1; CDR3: CSAPWGIYGYTF
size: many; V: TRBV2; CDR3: CANGGNTEAFF
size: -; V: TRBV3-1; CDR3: CASSQAGTSKHEQYF
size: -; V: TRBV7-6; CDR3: CASSLERADSPEAFF
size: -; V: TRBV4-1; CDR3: CASTSQDTGVGYTF
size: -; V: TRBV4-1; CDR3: CASSQDRQNEQFF
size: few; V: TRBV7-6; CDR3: CASSPDRQANTEAFF
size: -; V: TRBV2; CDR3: CASSDPSQGPTNEKLFF
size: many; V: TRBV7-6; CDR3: CASSKTRNYGYTF
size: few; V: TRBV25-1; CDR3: CASSDLRQGLNTEAFF
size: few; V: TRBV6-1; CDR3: CASSAGAREKLFF
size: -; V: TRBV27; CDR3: CASSLRGVATYGYTF
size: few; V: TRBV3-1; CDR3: CASSQEGDSNTEAFF
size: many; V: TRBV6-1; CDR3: CASSSNRRSTNSPLHF
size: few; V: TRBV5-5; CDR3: CASIHHLRGTLNTEAFF
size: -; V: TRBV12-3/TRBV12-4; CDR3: CASSFYPGRYGYTF
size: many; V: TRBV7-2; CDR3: CASSLTGGRELFF
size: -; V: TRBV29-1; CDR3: CSVEDSTGGGTEAFF
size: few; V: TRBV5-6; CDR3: CASSLGGPGDTQYF
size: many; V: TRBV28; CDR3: CASSRQGGGETQYF
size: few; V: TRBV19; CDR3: CASSMGQGLSWNEQFF
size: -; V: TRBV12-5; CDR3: CASETGDLGTDTQYF
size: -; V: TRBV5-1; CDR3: CASSLRQGNGYTF
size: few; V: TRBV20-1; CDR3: CSARFGTGGAYEQYF
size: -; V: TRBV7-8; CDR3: CASSLRRSYEQYF
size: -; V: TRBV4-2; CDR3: CASSSRQGGETGELFF
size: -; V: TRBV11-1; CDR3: CASSSGTGKSGANVLTF
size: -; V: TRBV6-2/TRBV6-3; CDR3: CASSHNDYNEQFF
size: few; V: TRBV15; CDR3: CATSREGVAGGEQFF
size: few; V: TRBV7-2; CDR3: CASSLPGLYRDEQFF
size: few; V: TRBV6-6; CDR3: CASRGGENEKLFF
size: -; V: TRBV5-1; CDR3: CASSIGTVGWETQYF
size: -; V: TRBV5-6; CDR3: CTSSARLAGGLEQFF
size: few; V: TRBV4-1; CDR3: CASQPTGGGREQFF
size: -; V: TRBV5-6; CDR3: CASSAYRDRARRSEKLFF
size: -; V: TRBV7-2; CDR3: CASSAGEGARNTIYF
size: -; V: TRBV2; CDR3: CASSERQGVAETQYF
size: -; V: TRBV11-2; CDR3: CASSSGVTSAQETQYF
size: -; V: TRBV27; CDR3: CASSPISGVETQYF
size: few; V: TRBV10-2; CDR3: CASGTSGGEGEQYF
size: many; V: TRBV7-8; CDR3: CASREASNQPQHF
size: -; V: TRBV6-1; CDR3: CASSEPWQGLNTEAFF
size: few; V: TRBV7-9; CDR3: CASSPPWEAGHSTDTQYF
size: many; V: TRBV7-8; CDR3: CASSPGPGGQPQHF
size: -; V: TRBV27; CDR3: CASSADGFGNTIYF
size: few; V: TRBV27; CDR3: CASSLAVAYNEQFF
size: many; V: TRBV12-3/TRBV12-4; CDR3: CASRPSGGERDTQYF